Included here is one T cell receptor beta chain sequence, with context. Its antigen is undetermined. The length of the CDR3 is 16 residues. V was pared by 6 bases and J by 1 base, with 11 bases of the junction left unmatched. CDR1 SNHLY and CDR2 FYNNEI come from the germline V gene. The record originates from a study of cytomegalovirus exposure and HLA in healthy donors. In the study overall: The platform used for the 120 or so validation repertoires matched that of the approximately 670 first-cohort repertoires, a later analysis reported. Study findings and constraints: The study recorded 150 to 200 TCR beta chains that were cytomegalovirus-associated.

Data came from immunoSEQ multiplex PCR; TCRdb stores just in-frame clones and leaves some out. The repertoire holds about 130,000 clones, with nearly 90% as singletons. Sequencing input: PBMCs. J is TRBJ2-7 and V is TRBV2; 8 nucleotides align to TRBD2. The sequence came from a young woman in good health and CMV-seropositive. CDR3 region: CASSDVYGGGSYEQYF. In nucleotides, the CDR3 is TGTGCCAGCAGCGACGTCTACGGCGGGGGGTCCTACGAGCAGTACTTC. Based on the CDR3 plus reference TRBV2 and TRBJ2-7, the full variable domain is EPEVTQTPSHQVTQMGQEVILRCVPISNHLYFYWYRQILGQKVEFLVSFYNNEISEKSEIFDDQFSVERPDGSNFTLKIRSTKLEDSAMYFCASSDVYGGGSYEQYFGPGTRLTVT.